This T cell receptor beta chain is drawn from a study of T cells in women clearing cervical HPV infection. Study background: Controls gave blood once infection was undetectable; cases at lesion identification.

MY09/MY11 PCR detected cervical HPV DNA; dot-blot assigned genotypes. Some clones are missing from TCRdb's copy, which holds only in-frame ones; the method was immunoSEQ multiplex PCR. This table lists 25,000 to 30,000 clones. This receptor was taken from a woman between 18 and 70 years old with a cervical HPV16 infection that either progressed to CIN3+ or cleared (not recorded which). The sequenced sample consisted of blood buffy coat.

This CDR3 reads CASSALTNYGYTF. The part of the CDR3 DNA that was read is TGTGCCAGCAGTGCACTTACCAACTATGGC. The J gene is TRBJ1-2, the V gene TRBV6-1; D not resolved. With the read ending 3 residues before the CDR3 end, the germline J gene is used to fill in that end. CDR1 is MNHNS, CDR2 SASEGT, per germline. The CDR3 is 13 residues long. V was pared by 4 bases and J by 2 bases, with 8 bases between.